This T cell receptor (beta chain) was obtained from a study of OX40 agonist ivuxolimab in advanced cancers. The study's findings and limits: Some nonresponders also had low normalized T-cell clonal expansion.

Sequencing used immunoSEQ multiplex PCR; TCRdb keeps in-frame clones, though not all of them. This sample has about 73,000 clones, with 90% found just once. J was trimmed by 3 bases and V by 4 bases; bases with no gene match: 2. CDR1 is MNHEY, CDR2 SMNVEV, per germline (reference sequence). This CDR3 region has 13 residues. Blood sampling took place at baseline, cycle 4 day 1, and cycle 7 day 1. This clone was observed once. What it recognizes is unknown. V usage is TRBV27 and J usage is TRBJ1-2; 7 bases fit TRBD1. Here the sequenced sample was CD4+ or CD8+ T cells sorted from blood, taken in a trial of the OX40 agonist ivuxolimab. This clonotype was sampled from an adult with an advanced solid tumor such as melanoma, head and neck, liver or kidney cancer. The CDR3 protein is CASSYTGDYGYTF. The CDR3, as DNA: TGTGCCAGCAGTTATACAGGGGACTATGGCTACACCTTC.